This paragraph reports one TCR beta chain. Germline V gene sequence: CDR1 MGHDK, CDR2 SYGVNS. This CDR3 has 14 residues. V was trimmed by 0 bases and J by 5 bases, leaving 8 bases between them. TCRdb recomputed calls from the RT-PCR reads with MiXCR, one row per CDR3 protein. Of about 700,000 distinct CDR3 sequences in the sample, 14% are singletons; the top ten hold 3% to 4.5%. This TCR came from a female donor in good health, serving as a healthy control. V usage is TRBV25-1 and J usage is TRBJ2-1; D gene ambiguous. Sample: memory CD4+ T cells from blood. CDR3 region: CASSEYNTNNEQFF. DNA of the CDR3: TGTGCCAGCAGTGAATATAACACAAACAATGAGCAGTTCTTC.